Reported below is one T cell receptor beta chain. Its specificity is unknown. The sample originates from a study of spatial heterogeneity in lung cancer. The time point is: sample taken at primary tumor resection. The donors were more than 70 patients with non-small cell lung cancer that was early-stage and untreated. No cells were sorted before sequencing. The whole RNA sequenced was extracted from tumor, nontumor lung or frozen PBMC. The study tagged each TCR cDNA molecule with a unique molecular identifier. TCRdb recomputed calls from the 5' RACE reads with MiXCR, one row per CDR3 protein. The sample holds over 3,500 distinct CDR3 sequences; around 10% are singletons and the top ten take roughly 17%. Trimming left V 5 bases short and J 0 bases short, with 14 bases between. Germline V gene sequence: CDR1 KGHSH, CDR2 LQKENI. The CDR3 is made up of 16 amino acids. Overall study results and limits: Tallies of expanded TCRs, which were sorted into ubiquitous and regional groups, correlated with counts of ubiquitous and regional nonsynonymous mutations, respectively. Tumoral mutation counts were tracked by counts of expanded intratumoral alpha and beta TCRs.

The clonotype comes from a female donor with early-stage non-small cell lung cancer. The sample was lung tumor tissue, taken at surgery. The V and J genes are TRBV18 and TRBJ2-1; TRBD1 might be the D (6 bases). CDR3 sequence reads: CASSRTAPFSYNEQFF. CDR3 DNA sequence: TGTGCCAGCTCAAGGACAGCTCCTTTCTCCTACAATGAGCAGTTCTTC.